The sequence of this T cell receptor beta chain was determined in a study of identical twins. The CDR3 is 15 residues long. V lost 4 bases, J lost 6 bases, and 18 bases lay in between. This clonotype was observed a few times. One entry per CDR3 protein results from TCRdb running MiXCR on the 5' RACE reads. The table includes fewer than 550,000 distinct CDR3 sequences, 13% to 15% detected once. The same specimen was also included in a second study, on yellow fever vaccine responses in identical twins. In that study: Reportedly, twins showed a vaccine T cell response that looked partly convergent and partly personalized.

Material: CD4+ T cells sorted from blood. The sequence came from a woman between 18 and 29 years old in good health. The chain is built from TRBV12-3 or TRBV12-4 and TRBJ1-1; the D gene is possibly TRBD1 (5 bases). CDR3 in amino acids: CASSWAGRATAEAFF. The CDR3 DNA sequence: TGTGCCAGCAGTTGGGCAGGGAGGGCAACGGCTGAAGCTTTCTTT.